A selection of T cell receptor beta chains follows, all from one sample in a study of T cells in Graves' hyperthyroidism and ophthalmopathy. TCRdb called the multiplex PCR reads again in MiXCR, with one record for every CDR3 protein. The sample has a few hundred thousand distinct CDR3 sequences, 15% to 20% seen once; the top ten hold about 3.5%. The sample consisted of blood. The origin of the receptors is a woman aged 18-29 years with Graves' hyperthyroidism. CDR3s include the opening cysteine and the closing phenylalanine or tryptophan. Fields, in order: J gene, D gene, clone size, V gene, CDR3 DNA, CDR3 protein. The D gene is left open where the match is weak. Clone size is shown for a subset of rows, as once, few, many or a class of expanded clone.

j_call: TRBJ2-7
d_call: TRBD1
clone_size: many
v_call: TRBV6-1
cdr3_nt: TGTGCCAGCAGTGGAATTACAGGGGGGTCCTTC
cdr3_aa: CASSGITGGSF

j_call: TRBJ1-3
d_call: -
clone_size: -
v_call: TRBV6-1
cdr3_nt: TGTGCCAGCGAACCAAAATCCGGACGGATCTCTGGAAACACCATATATTTT
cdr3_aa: CASEPKSGRISGNTIYF

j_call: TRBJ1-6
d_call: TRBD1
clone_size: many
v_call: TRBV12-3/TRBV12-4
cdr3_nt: TGTGCCAGCAGAGATCTTGACAGGGGAGTTTCACCCCTCCACTTT
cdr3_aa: CASRDLDRGVSPLHF

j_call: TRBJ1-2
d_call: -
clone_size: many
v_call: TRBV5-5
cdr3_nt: TGTGCCAGCAGCTCAACTTCGTACGGCTACACCTTC
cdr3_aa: CASSSTSYGYTF

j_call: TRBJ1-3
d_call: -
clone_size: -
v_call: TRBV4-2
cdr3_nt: TGTGCCAGCAGCCAAGATCGGACTGGAAACACCATATATTTT
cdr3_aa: CASSQDRTGNTIYF

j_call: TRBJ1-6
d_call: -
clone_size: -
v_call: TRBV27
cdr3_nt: TGTGCCAGCAGTTTATCGAAGGGGCGAAATTCACCCCTCCACTTT
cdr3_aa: CASSLSKGRNSPLHF

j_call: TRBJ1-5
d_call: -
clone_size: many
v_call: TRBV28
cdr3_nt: TGTGCCAGCAGTCTCGGATGGGGCAATCAGCCCCAGCATTTT
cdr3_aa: CASSLGWGNQPQHF

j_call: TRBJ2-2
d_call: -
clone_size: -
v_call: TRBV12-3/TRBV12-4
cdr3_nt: TGTGCCAGCAGCTTAAGAAGGCAGCATAACACCGGGGAGCTGTTTTTT
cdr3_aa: CASSLRRQHNTGELFF

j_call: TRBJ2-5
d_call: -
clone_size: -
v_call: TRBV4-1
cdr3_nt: TGCGCCAGCAGCCACCCTAAGGGGAAGGGTGAAGAGACCCAGTACTTC
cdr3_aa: CASSHPKGKGEETQYF

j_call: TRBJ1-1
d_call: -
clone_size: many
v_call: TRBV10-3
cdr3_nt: TGTGCCACCTCCCGGGGGGAGAGAAACACTGAAGCTTTCTTT
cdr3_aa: CATSRGERNTEAFF

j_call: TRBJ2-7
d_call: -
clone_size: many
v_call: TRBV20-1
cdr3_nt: TGCAGTGCTAGAGACCTCGTATCGGCCTACGAGCAGTACTTC
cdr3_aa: CSARDLVSAYEQYF

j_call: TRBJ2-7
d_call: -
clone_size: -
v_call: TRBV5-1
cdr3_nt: TGCGCCAGCCGCTCCCGTTGGAACCTGGGGGAGCAGTACTTC
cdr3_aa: CASRSRWNLGEQYF

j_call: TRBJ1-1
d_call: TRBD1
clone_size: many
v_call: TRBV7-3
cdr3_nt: TGTGCCAGCAGCTTGTACAGGGGTTTGACTGAAGCTTTCTTT
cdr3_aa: CASSLYRGLTEAFF

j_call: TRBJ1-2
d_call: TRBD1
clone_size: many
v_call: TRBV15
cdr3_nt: TGTGCCACCAGCAGTCGATCTAGATTCGGACAGGATCGTGGCTACACCTTC
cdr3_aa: CATSSRSRFGQDRGYTF

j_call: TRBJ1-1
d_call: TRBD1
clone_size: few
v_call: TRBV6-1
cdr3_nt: TGTGCCAGCAGGTCTCCGGGACAGGGGGACACTGAAGCTTTCTTT
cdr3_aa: CASRSPGQGDTEAFF

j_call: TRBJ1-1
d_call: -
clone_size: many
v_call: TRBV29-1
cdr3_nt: TGCAGCGTTGATTCGGGGGGCCGACTCGAAGCTTTCTTT
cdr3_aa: CSVDSGGRLEAFF

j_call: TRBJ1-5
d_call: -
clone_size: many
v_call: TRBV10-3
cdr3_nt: TGTGCCATCAGTGAAAGTGCGTTTGGCTCGGGTGGCAATCAGCCCCAGCATTTT
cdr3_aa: CAISESAFGSGGNQPQHF

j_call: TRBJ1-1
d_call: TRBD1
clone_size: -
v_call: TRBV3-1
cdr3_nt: TGTGCCAGCAGCCGAAGACTCGACCCCGGGACAGGGGTCAAGAACACTGAAGCTTTCTTT
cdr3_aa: CASSRRLDPGTGVKNTEAFF

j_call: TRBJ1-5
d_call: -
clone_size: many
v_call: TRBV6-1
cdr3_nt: TGTGCCAGCACGACGGAGGGGCATCAGCCCCAGCATTTT
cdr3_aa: CASTTEGHQPQHF

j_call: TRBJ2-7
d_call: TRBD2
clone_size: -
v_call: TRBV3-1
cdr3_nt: TGTGCCAGCAGCCAAGTCCTAGCGGGGAGATACGAGCAGTACTTC
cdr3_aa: CASSQVLAGRYEQYF

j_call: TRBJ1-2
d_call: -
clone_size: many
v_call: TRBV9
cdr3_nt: TGTGCCAGCTTGGACAGTAAATATGGCTACACCTTC
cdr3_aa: CASLDSKYGYTF

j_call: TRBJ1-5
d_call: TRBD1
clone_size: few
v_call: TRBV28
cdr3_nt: TGTGCCAGCTTTCCACAGGGGGCGAATCAGCCCCAGCATTTT
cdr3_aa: CASFPQGANQPQHF

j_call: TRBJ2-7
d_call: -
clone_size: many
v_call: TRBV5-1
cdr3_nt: TGCGCCAGCAGCCGAGGAGACTCCTACGAGCAGTACTTC
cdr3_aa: CASSRGDSYEQYF

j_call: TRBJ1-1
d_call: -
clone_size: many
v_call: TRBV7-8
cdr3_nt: TGTGCCAGCAGCTTAGCATACGGGCGCCCCATGAACACTGAAGCTTTCTTT
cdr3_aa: CASSLAYGRPMNTEAFF

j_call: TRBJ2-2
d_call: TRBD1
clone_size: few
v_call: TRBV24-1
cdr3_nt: TGTGCCACCAAGCAGGGACAGGGGGACACCGGGGAGCTGTTTTTT
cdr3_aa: CATKQGQGDTGELFF

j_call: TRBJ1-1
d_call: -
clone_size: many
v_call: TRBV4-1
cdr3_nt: TGCGCCAGCAGCCAAGAACGGGGACATTTGAACACTGAAGCTTTCTTT
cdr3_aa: CASSQERGHLNTEAFF

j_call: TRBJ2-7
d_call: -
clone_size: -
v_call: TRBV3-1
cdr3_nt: TGTGCCAGCAGCCAAGGGGGGACATCCTCATACGAGCAGTACTTC
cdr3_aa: CASSQGGTSSYEQYF

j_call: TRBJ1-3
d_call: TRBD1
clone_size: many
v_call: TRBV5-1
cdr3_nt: TGCGCCAGCAGCTGGAGGACAGGCCTCTCTGGAAACACCATATATTTT
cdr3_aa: CASSWRTGLSGNTIYF

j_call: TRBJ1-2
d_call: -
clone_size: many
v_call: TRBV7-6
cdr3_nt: TGTGCCAGCAGCTTAGTAGGGGCCGGCTACACCTTC
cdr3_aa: CASSLVGAGYTF

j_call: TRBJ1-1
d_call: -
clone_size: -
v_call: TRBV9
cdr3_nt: TGTGCCAGCAGCGAACAGGGAGCTTCCCTCGAAGCTTTCTTT
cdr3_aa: CASSEQGASLEAFF

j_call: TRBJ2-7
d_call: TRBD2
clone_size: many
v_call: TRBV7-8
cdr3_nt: TGTGCCAGCGGACTGAGCGGGGTGGCCTACGAGCAGTACTTC
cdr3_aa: CASGLSGVAYEQYF

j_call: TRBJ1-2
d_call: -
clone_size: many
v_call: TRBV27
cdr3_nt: TGTGCCAGCAGTTTAATGGGCCTCGGTGGTATGAGCTACACCTTC
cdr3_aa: CASSLMGLGGMSYTF

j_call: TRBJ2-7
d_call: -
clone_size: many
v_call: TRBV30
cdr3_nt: TGTGCCTGGAGAAAAAAGAACCGGGGCCAATACGAGCAGTACTTC
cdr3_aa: CAWRKKNRGQYEQYF

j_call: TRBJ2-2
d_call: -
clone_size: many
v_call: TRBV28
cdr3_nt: TGTGTCAGCGGAGCTAGCACTGGGGAGCTGTTTTTT
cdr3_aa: CVSGASTGELFF

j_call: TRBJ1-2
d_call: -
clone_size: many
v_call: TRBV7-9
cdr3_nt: TGTGCCAGCAGCTTAGGATCCGGGTACGGCTACACCTTC
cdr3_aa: CASSLGSGYGYTF

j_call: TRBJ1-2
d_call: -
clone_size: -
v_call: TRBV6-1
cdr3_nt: TGTGCCAGCGCTATGATTCAGGGTTATGGCTACACCTTC
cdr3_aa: CASAMIQGYGYTF

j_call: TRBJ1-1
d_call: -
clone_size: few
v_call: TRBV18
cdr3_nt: TGTGCCAGCTCCCCTATGGTGACTGAAGCTTTCTTT
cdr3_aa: CASSPMVTEAFF

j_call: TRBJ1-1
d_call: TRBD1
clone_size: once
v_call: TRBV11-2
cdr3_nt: TGTGCCAGCAGCCCCGGAACCGGGACAGGGGGCTCGGACACTGAAGCTTTCTTT
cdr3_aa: CASSPGTGTGGSDTEAFF

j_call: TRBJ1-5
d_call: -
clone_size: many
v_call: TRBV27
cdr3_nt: TGTGCCAGCAGTTTATCCCGACAGACAGTGGGGCCCCAGCATTTT
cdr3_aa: CASSLSRQTVGPQHF

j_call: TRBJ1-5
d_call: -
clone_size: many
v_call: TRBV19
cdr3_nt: TGTGCCACCACCGGGTCGCCCCGAGGGAGTCAGCCCCAGCATTTT
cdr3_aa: CATTGSPRGSQPQHF

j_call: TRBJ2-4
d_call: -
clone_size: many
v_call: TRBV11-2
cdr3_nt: TGTGCCAGCAGCTCGCCGCAGTGGCTAGCCAAAAACATTCAGTACTTC
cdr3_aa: CASSSPQWLAKNIQYF

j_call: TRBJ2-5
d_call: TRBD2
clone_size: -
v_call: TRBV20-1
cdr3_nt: TGCAGTGCTAGAGATTGGGCGGGGGGAGCACAAGAGACCCAGTACTTC
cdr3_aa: CSARDWAGGAQETQYF

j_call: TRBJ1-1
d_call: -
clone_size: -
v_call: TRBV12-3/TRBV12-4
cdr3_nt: TGTGCCAGCAGTTTACGCGCGGGCTACGAAGCTTTCTTT
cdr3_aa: CASSLRAGYEAFF

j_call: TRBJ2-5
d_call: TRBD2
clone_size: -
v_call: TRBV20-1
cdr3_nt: TGCAGTGCTAGACTAGCGGGAGGTCGGGGCCAAGAGACCCAGTACTTC
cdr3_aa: CSARLAGGRGQETQYF

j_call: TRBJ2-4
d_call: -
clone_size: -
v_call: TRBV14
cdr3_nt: TGTGCCAGCAGCCAAGGCAGATATGTTCAGTACTTC
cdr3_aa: CASSQGRYVQYF

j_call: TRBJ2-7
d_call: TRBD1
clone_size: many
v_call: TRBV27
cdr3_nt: TGTGCCAGCAGTTTATCAGGGACAGGGGGCGGCGAGCAGTACTTC
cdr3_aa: CASSLSGTGGGEQYF

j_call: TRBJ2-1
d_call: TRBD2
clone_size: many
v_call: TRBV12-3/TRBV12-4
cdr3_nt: TGTGCCAGCAGTGAGCCTAGCGGGGGGCCCCATGAGCAGTTCTTC
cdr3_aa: CASSEPSGGPHEQFF

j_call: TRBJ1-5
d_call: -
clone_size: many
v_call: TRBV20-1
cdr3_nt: TGCAGTGCTCTCACAGGGATTTATCAGCCCCAGCATTTT
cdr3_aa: CSALTGIYQPQHF

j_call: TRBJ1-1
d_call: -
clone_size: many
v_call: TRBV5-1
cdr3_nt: TGCGCCAGCAGCTCTACAGGGAAGACTGAAGCTTTCTTT
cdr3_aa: CASSSTGKTEAFF

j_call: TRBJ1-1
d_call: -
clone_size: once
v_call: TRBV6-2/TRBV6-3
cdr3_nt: TGTGCCAGCAGTTACGGCGGTTATACTGAAGCTTTCTTT
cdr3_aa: CASSYGGYTEAFF

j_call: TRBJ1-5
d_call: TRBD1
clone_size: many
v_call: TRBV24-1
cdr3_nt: TGTGCCACCAGTGATTGGACAGGGGCTGGGCCCCAGCATTTT
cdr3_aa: CATSDWTGAGPQHF

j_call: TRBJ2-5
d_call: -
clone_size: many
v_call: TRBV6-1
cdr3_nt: TGTGCCAGCAGTGTTGGGGCTGGGATCGGCGAGACCCAGTACTTC
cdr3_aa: CASSVGAGIGETQYF

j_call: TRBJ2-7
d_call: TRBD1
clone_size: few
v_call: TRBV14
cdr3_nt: TGTGCCAGCAGCCAGGAGGGGACAGGGACGTACGAGCAGTACTTC
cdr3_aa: CASSQEGTGTYEQYF

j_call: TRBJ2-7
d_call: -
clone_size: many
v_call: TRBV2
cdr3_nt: TGTGCCAGCAGTGGAGTCCCAGGGGACGAGCAGTACTTC
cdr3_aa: CASSGVPGDEQYF

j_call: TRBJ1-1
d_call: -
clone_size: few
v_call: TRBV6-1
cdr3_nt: TGTGCCAGCAGTGAAGCATGGACAGCGAACACTGAAGCTTTCTTT
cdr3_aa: CASSEAWTANTEAFF

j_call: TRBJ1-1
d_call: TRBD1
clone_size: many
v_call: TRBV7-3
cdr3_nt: TGTGCCAGCAGCCTAGGACAGGGTCGGGCTTTCTTT
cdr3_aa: CASSLGQGRAFF

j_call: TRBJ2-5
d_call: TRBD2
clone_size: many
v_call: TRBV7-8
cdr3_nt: TGTGCCAGCAGCTTCTTTATCGAACTAGCGGGGGAACAAGAGACCCAGTACTTC
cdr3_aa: CASSFFIELAGEQETQYF

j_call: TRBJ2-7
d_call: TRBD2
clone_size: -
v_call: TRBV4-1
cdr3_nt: TGCGCCAGCAGCCAAGATCGTAGGACTAGCAGCTACGAGCAGTACTTC
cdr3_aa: CASSQDRRTSSYEQYF

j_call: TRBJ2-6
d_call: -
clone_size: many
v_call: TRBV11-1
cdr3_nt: TGTGCCAGCAGCCGGAACTCTGGGGCCAACGTCCTGACTTTC
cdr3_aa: CASSRNSGANVLTF